This T cell receptor (beta chain) was documented in a study of blood T cells in healthy people across ages. Per the germline V gene, CDR1 is SEHNR and CDR2 is FQNEAQ (reference sequence). The CDR3 is 16 amino acids. The V gene end was trimmed by 5 bases and the J gene end by 7 bases; junction bases not matched to a gene: 15. On this clonotype itself: Being one base from a much bigger clone, this may be a read error.

Isolation recovered at least 6 million PBMCs from every sample. Total RNA was isolated from each sample in quantities of at least 6 micrograms. A second 7 to 11 cycle PCR used barcoded and J-beta primers. TCRdb passed the 5' RACE reads through MiXCR, listing each CDR3 protein once. The table records just over 1 million distinct CDR3 sequences, 35% to 55% of them present only once. The sequencing sample was made of blood. This chain links TRBV7-9 with TRBJ2-7, with 9 nucleotides matching TRBD1. The receptor comes from a woman aged 55-69 years in good health. The CDR3 reads CASSLRQGVGLNEQYF. The CDR3, as DNA: TGTGCCAGCAGCCTTCGACAGGGGGTAGGTCTCAATGAGCAGTACTTC.